The clone carrying this T cell receptor (beta chain) was seen many times. CDR3 length: 14 amino acids. Germline V CDR1 and CDR2: WSHSY, SAAADI. V lost 2 bases, J lost 4 bases, and 8 bases lay in between. In TCRdb, the 5' RACE reads were re-called with MiXCR into one record per CDR3 protein. The table includes tens of thousands of distinct CDR3 sequences, approximately 5.1% detected once. The data were taken from a study of early T cells in non-severe SARS-CoV-2 infection. The sample taken for sequencing was whole blood. The chain joins TRBV10-2 to TRBJ1-4; D call uncertain. The sequence came from an adult who was a healthcare worker with PCR-confirmed SARS-CoV-2 infection or an uninfected control (not recorded which). The CDR3 sequence is CASSEEGGNEKLFF. Written as DNA, the CDR3 is TGCGCCAGCAGTGAGGAGGGTGGTAATGAAAAACTGTTTTTT.